This TCR beta chain appears in the sequencing data of a study of molecular identifiers for immune sequencing clone quantification. Sorted cell numbers of about 20,000 to 1,000,000, with 10%, 30% or 50% RNA, served as input for naive CD8 libraries. V was trimmed by 4 bases and J by 1 base, leaving 14 bases between them. The CDR3 totals 15 residues. Germline V CDR1 and CDR2: SGHTA, FQGTGA. MiXCR, applied by TCRdb to the PCR reads, yields one record per CDR3 protein. This repertoire shows under 800,000 distinct CDR3 sequences, roughly 25% found once; its top ten account for about 0.78%. This TCR was recovered from a human donor in good health. Some libraries in this study had Jurkat cell RNA spiked in. The gene calls are TRBV7-3 and TRBJ2-7; D ambiguous. Specimen: naive CD8+ T cells from blood, with Jurkat cell RNA spiked in. Sample subset: FACS-sorted CD8+CD4-CCR7+CD45RA+ naive T cells. The CDR3 sequence is CASSSPTAQSYEQYF. CDR3 DNA: TGTGCCAGCAGCTCCCCTACCGCGCAGTCCTACGAGCAGTACTTC.